The 5 T cell receptor beta chains given below trace back to one sample, sequenced in a study of T cell responses to AZD1222 COVID-19 vaccine. Clones were read by immunoSEQ multiplex PCR, and TCRdb kept only the in-frame ones, dropping some. The repertoire has some 150,000 clones, 88% of them found once; the top ten carry approximately 6.6%. The sequences come from peripheral blood, collected after recovery from COVID-19. The receptor set was obtained from an adult who had recovered from COVID-19.

This clone was counted a single time. J is TRBJ2-7 and V is TRBV10-3; 7 nucleotides align to TRBD1. The trim removed 2 bases at V and 2 bases at J, leaving 6 bases unmatched. From germline, CDR1 is ENHRY and CDR2 SYGVKD. The CDR3 loop spans 15 amino acids. CDR3 nucleotides: TGTGCCATCAGTGAGCACCATCAGGGGGCCTACGAGCAGTACTTC. It specifies CAISEHHQGAYEQYF.

The V gene is TRBV19, the J gene TRBJ1-2; D remains ambiguous. Germline CDR1 and CDR2: LNHDA and SQIVND (reference sequence). The CDR3 extends over 12 amino acids. V was cut by 4 bases and J by 5 bases, with 8 bases left in between. Written as DNA, the CDR3 is TGTGCCAGTAGTAGGCAGGAGTATGGCTACACCTTC. Protein: CASSRQEYGYTF.

The chain links TRBV15 to TRBJ1-5; the D is unclear. This CDR3 spans 15 amino acids. Trimming removed 5 bases from V and 6 bases from J, with 17 bases in between. Germline assignment: CDR1 LNHNV and CDR2 YYDKDF (reference sequence). The CDR3 sequence: CATSRGGYGAQPQHF. The CDR3 nucleotides read TGTGCCACCAGCCGGGGAGGGTATGGTGCTCAGCCCCAGCATTTT.

This chain joins TRBV12-3 or TRBV12-4 and TRBJ2-5, with D unclear. The CDR3 sequence is 12 residues long. V lost 3 bases and J 4 bases, leaving 6 bases between the germline ends. DNA of the CDR3: TGTGCCAGCAGTTTCGCAGGAGAGACCCAGTACTTC. Translating it yields CASSFAGETQYF.

The rearrangement joins TRBV7-2 to TRBJ1-4; 8 positions agree with TRBD1. Germline V lookup: CDR1 SGHTA, CDR2 FQGNSA. The length of the CDR3 is 17 residues. V lost 5 bases to trimming and J lost 0 bases; unmatched junction nucleotides: 8. The CDR3 protein is CASSQLGTGSTNEKLFF. The CDR3, as DNA: TGTGCCAGCAGCCAGCTTGGGACAGGCTCAACTAATGAAAAACTGTTTTTT. Based on the CDR3 plus reference TRBV7-2 and TRBJ1-4, the full variable domain is GAGVSQSPSNKVTEKGKDVELRCDPISGHTALYWYRQSLGQGLEFLIYFQGNSAPDKSGLPSDRFSAERTGGSVSTLTIQRTQQEDSAVYLCASSQLGTGSTNEKLFFGSGTQLSVL.